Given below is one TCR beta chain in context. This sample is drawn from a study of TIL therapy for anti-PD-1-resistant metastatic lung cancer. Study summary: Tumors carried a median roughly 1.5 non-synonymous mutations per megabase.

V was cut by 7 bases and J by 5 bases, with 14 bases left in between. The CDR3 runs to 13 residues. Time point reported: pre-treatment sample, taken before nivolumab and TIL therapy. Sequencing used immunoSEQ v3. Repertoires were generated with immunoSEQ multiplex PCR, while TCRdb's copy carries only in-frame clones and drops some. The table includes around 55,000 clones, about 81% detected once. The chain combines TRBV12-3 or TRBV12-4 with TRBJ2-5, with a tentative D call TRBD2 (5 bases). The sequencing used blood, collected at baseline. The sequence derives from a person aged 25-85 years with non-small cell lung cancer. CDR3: CASNLSGGETQYF. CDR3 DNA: TGTGCCAGCAACCTGAGTGGCGGGGAGACCCAGTACTTC.